A selection of T cell receptor beta chains follows, all from one sample in a study of blood T cell repertoires in COVID-19. Clones were sequenced by immunoSEQ multiplex PCR, and TCRdb holds only the in-frame ones, with some missing. The sample contains about 200,000 clones, 75% to 90% of which appear only once. Specimen: peripheral blood. Receptors were obtained from a man younger than 40 who had recovered from COVID-19. Both conserved end residues are part of each CDR3. A D gene is named only where the DNA matches it firmly. Clone size is stated in some rows and not others, as once, few, many or a class when expanded.

v_call: TRBV7-9
cdr3_length: 13
j_call: TRBJ1-1
d_call: -
clone_size: -
cdr3_nt: TGTGCCAGCAGCTTAAGAGCTCCCACTGAAGCTTTCTTT
cdr3_aa: CASSLRAPTEAFF

v_call: TRBV19
cdr3_length: 16
j_call: TRBJ1-1
d_call: TRBD1
clone_size: -
cdr3_nt: TGTGCCAGTACCGGGACAGGGGAGGGTTTGAACACTGAAGCTTTCTTT
cdr3_aa: CASTGTGEGLNTEAFF

v_call: TRBV4-3
cdr3_length: 17
j_call: TRBJ2-3
d_call: -
clone_size: -
cdr3_nt: TGCGCCAGCAGCCCACTATCTCCGGGACAAGGCACAGATACGCAGTATTTT
cdr3_aa: CASSPLSPGQGTDTQYF

v_call: TRBV5-1
cdr3_length: 14
j_call: TRBJ1-1
d_call: -
clone_size: -
cdr3_nt: TGCGCCAGCAGCCCGTCCGGGGGGACCTGGGAAGCTTTCTTT
cdr3_aa: CASSPSGGTWEAFF

v_call: TRBV5-6
cdr3_length: 17
j_call: TRBJ1-3
d_call: -
clone_size: -
cdr3_nt: TGTGCCAGCAGCCGAGGACAGCAGGTTCTCTCTGGAAACACCATATATTTT
cdr3_aa: CASSRGQQVLSGNTIYF

v_call: TRBV3-1/TRBV3-2
cdr3_length: 15
j_call: TRBJ1-3
d_call: TRBD1
clone_size: -
cdr3_nt: TGTGCCAGCAGCCCCCGGCAGGGGGCCGGAAACACCATATATTTT
cdr3_aa: CASSPRQGAGNTIYF

v_call: TRBV7-9
cdr3_length: 15
j_call: TRBJ1-5
d_call: -
clone_size: -
cdr3_nt: TGTGCCAGCAGCCCTACAGGGTTAGGCAATCAGCCCCAGCATTTT
cdr3_aa: CASSPTGLGNQPQHF

v_call: TRBV6-5
cdr3_length: 14
j_call: TRBJ1-1
d_call: -
clone_size: once
cdr3_nt: TGTGCCGCTGGGACAAGCTGGGAGAACACTGAAGCTTTCTTT
cdr3_aa: CAAGTSWENTEAFF

v_call: TRBV7-2
cdr3_length: 15
j_call: TRBJ1-5
d_call: TRBD1
clone_size: -
cdr3_nt: TGTGCCAGCAGTCAGGGCAGGGGGTTGGATCAGCCCCAGCATTTT
cdr3_aa: CASSQGRGLDQPQHF

v_call: TRBV4-3
cdr3_length: 15
j_call: TRBJ1-1
d_call: -
clone_size: -
cdr3_nt: TGCGCCAGCAGCCAAGAGACAGCCATGAACACTGAAGCTTTCTTT
cdr3_aa: CASSQETAMNTEAFF

v_call: TRBV5-1
cdr3_length: 15
j_call: TRBJ1-4
d_call: -
clone_size: -
cdr3_nt: TGCGCCAGCAGCTCTCAGGGTAGAAGGGATGAAAAACTGTTTTTT
cdr3_aa: CASSSQGRRDEKLFF

v_call: TRBV10-3
cdr3_length: 16
j_call: TRBJ2-7
d_call: TRBD1
clone_size: once
cdr3_nt: TGTGCCATCAGTGACGAGAGAGACAGGGCGTCCCACGAGCAGTACTTC
cdr3_aa: CAISDERDRASHEQYF

v_call: TRBV6-5
cdr3_length: 15
j_call: TRBJ2-3
d_call: -
clone_size: -
cdr3_nt: TGTGCCAGCCTACGAGGCGGGGATTACACAGATACGCAGTATTTT
cdr3_aa: CASLRGGDYTDTQYF

v_call: TRBV30
cdr3_length: 14
j_call: TRBJ2-7
d_call: TRBD1
clone_size: -
cdr3_nt: TGTGCCTGGACCCGGGACAGTACGCACTACGAGCAGTACTTC
cdr3_aa: CAWTRDSTHYEQYF

v_call: TRBV7-2
cdr3_length: 14
j_call: TRBJ2-5
d_call: -
clone_size: -
cdr3_nt: TGTGCCAGCAGCTTAGATGGGGGCGTAGAGACCCAGTACTTC
cdr3_aa: CASSLDGGVETQYF

v_call: TRBV10-3
cdr3_length: 15
j_call: TRBJ1-1
d_call: TRBD1
clone_size: -
cdr3_nt: TGTGCCACCGTGACAGGGGGCGTGGTGAACACTGAAGCTTTCTTT
cdr3_aa: CATVTGGVVNTEAFF

v_call: TRBV5-1
cdr3_length: 17
j_call: TRBJ2-3
d_call: TRBD1
clone_size: -
cdr3_nt: TGCGCCAGCAGCAACGGGGGATCGACAGGGGGCACAGATACGCAGTATTTT
cdr3_aa: CASSNGGSTGGTDTQYF

v_call: TRBV12-3/TRBV12-4
cdr3_length: 12
j_call: TRBJ2-5
d_call: -
clone_size: -
cdr3_nt: TGTGCCAGCAGTTCAAATCAAGAGACCCAGTACTTC
cdr3_aa: CASSSNQETQYF

v_call: TRBV4-3
cdr3_length: 17
j_call: TRBJ1-3
d_call: -
clone_size: -
cdr3_nt: TGCGCCAGCAGCCTTAATCCTTCCCCGAGCTCTGGAAACACCATATATTTT
cdr3_aa: CASSLNPSPSSGNTIYF

v_call: TRBV4-1
cdr3_length: 16
j_call: TRBJ1-2
d_call: -
clone_size: -
cdr3_nt: TGCGCCAGCAGCCACCCCGGCGTAGTCAGGGACTATGGCTACACCTTC
cdr3_aa: CASSHPGVVRDYGYTF

v_call: TRBV6-6
cdr3_length: 13
j_call: TRBJ2-7
d_call: -
clone_size: -
cdr3_nt: TGTGCCAGCAGTATAGGGGTCGTGGACGAGCAGTACTTC
cdr3_aa: CASSIGVVDEQYF

v_call: TRBV11-3
cdr3_length: 14
j_call: TRBJ2-1
d_call: TRBD2
clone_size: -
cdr3_nt: TGTGCCAGCAGCGCCCGACTAGCGGGGAATGAGCAGTTCTTC
cdr3_aa: CASSARLAGNEQFF

v_call: TRBV11-2
cdr3_length: 14
j_call: TRBJ1-6
d_call: -
clone_size: -
cdr3_nt: TGTGCCAGCAGCTTTAACAGGCTATCTTCACCCCTCCACTTT
cdr3_aa: CASSFNRLSSPLHF

v_call: TRBV5-1
cdr3_length: 15
j_call: TRBJ1-4
d_call: -
clone_size: -
cdr3_nt: TGCGCCAGCAGCTTGGGTGTGGCTTCTAATGAAAAACTGTTTTTT
cdr3_aa: CASSLGVASNEKLFF

v_call: TRBV9
cdr3_length: 14
j_call: TRBJ2-5
d_call: TRBD1
clone_size: -
cdr3_nt: TGTGCCAGCAGCCCCCGACAGGGCTGGGAGACCCAGTACTTC
cdr3_aa: CASSPRQGWETQYF

v_call: TRBV11-2
cdr3_length: 16
j_call: TRBJ2-1
d_call: TRBD2
clone_size: -
cdr3_nt: TGTGCCAGCAGCCAAGGGGTAGCGGGGACCGGCAATGAGCAGTTCTTC
cdr3_aa: CASSQGVAGTGNEQFF

v_call: TRBV6-5
cdr3_length: 13
j_call: TRBJ1-1
d_call: -
clone_size: -
cdr3_nt: TGTGCCAGCAGACCACCTCGTACAGGCGAAGCTTTCTTT
cdr3_aa: CASRPPRTGEAFF

v_call: TRBV9
cdr3_length: 15
j_call: TRBJ1-4
d_call: -
clone_size: -
cdr3_nt: TGTGCCAGCAGCGGTCCCAGGGGCCGCAATGAAAAACTGTTTTTT
cdr3_aa: CASSGPRGRNEKLFF

v_call: TRBV6-5
cdr3_length: 15
j_call: TRBJ2-1
d_call: -
clone_size: -
cdr3_nt: TGTGCCAGCAACAAGGACAGTAATTTTATCAATGAGCAGTTCTTC
cdr3_aa: CASNKDSNFINEQFF

v_call: TRBV5-1
cdr3_length: 14
j_call: TRBJ2-3
d_call: -
clone_size: -
cdr3_nt: TGCGCCAGCAGCTTCAGGGAACGCACAGATACGCAGTATTTT
cdr3_aa: CASSFRERTDTQYF

v_call: TRBV4-1
cdr3_length: 14
j_call: TRBJ2-2
d_call: -
clone_size: -
cdr3_nt: TGCGCCAGCAGCCAAGCACACCCCACCGGGGAGCTGTTTTTT
cdr3_aa: CASSQAHPTGELFF

v_call: TRBV9
cdr3_length: 17
j_call: TRBJ1-4
d_call: TRBD1
clone_size: -
cdr3_nt: TGTGCCAGCAGCGTCGACAGGGTAGGAGCAACTAATGAAAAACTGTTTTTT
cdr3_aa: CASSVDRVGATNEKLFF

v_call: TRBV6-1
cdr3_length: 15
j_call: TRBJ1-4
d_call: -
clone_size: -
cdr3_nt: TGTGCCAGCAGTGAAGCCACGGCAGGGAAAGAAAAACTGTTTTTT
cdr3_aa: CASSEATAGKEKLFF

v_call: TRBV6-5
cdr3_length: 15
j_call: TRBJ1-5
d_call: -
clone_size: -
cdr3_nt: TGTGCCAGCAAAGCACAGGGAGGGAGCAATCAGCCCCAGCATTTT
cdr3_aa: CASKAQGGSNQPQHF

v_call: TRBV7-9
cdr3_length: 15
j_call: TRBJ1-5
d_call: TRBD1
clone_size: -
cdr3_nt: TGTGCCAGCAGCCCTGGGGACAGCCGCAATCAGCCCCAGCATTTT
cdr3_aa: CASSPGDSRNQPQHF

v_call: TRBV5-6
cdr3_length: 15
j_call: TRBJ1-5
d_call: -
clone_size: -
cdr3_nt: -
cdr3_aa: CASSFGPGSYQPQHF

v_call: TRBV2
cdr3_length: 13
j_call: TRBJ1-2
d_call: -
clone_size: -
cdr3_nt: TGTGCCAGCAGAGACCGGGGGGAGAATGGCTACACCTTC
cdr3_aa: CASRDRGENGYTF

v_call: TRBV9
cdr3_length: 15
j_call: TRBJ2-1
d_call: -
clone_size: once
cdr3_nt: TGTGCCAGCAGCCCCAGCGGCGGATCCTACAATGAGCAGTTCTTC
cdr3_aa: CASSPSGGSYNEQFF

v_call: TRBV3-1/TRBV3-2
cdr3_length: 14
j_call: TRBJ1-1
d_call: -
clone_size: -
cdr3_nt: TGTGCCAGCATCCCCGGACAGAGTACAGTCGGAGCTTTCTTT
cdr3_aa: CASIPGQSTVGAFF

v_call: TRBV19
cdr3_length: 13
j_call: TRBJ1-2
d_call: -
clone_size: -
cdr3_nt: TGTGCCAGTAGTTTCGACAGGAACTATGGCTACACCTTC
cdr3_aa: CASSFDRNYGYTF

v_call: TRBV6-4
cdr3_length: 16
j_call: TRBJ2-3
d_call: TRBD2
clone_size: once
cdr3_nt: TGTGCCAGCAGTGAGGAAACTAGCGGACCCACAGATACGCAGTATTTT
cdr3_aa: CASSEETSGPTDTQYF

v_call: TRBV19
cdr3_length: 16
j_call: TRBJ1-3
d_call: -
clone_size: -
cdr3_nt: TGTGCCAGTAGCAATGACCCGGTCGGGTCTGGAAACACCATATATTTT
cdr3_aa: CASSNDPVGSGNTIYF

v_call: TRBV2
cdr3_length: 15
j_call: TRBJ2-5
d_call: -
clone_size: -
cdr3_nt: TGTGCCAGCAGTCAAAATAACAGGGACCGAGAGACCCAGTACTTC
cdr3_aa: CASSQNNRDRETQYF

v_call: TRBV19
cdr3_length: 11
j_call: TRBJ2-7
d_call: -
clone_size: -
cdr3_nt: TGTGCCAGTAGTATCGGTTCCGAGCAGTACTTC
cdr3_aa: CASSIGSEQYF

v_call: TRBV2
cdr3_length: 15
j_call: TRBJ2-3
d_call: -
clone_size: few
cdr3_nt: TGTGCCAGCAGTGTTGGCTCCCCTTGGACAGATACGCAGTATTTT
cdr3_aa: CASSVGSPWTDTQYF

v_call: TRBV6-5
cdr3_length: 15
j_call: TRBJ1-6
d_call: -
clone_size: -
cdr3_nt: TGTGCCAGCAGTTACAACGGACAGCCTTATTCACCCCTCCACTTT
cdr3_aa: CASSYNGQPYSPLHF

v_call: TRBV6-2/TRBV6-3
cdr3_length: 15
j_call: TRBJ2-7
d_call: TRBD1
clone_size: -
cdr3_nt: TGTGCCAGCAGTTACTCGGCAGGGGGCGGCTACGAGCAGTACTTC
cdr3_aa: CASSYSAGGGYEQYF

v_call: TRBV19
cdr3_length: 14
j_call: TRBJ2-3
d_call: TRBD2
clone_size: -
cdr3_nt: TGTGCCACCGGGGGGGGCCCCCTGGGAGATACGCAGTATTTT
cdr3_aa: CATGGGPLGDTQYF